This T cell receptor beta chain derives from a study of regulatory T cells in long-lasting Graves disease. There are many counts of this clonotype. Antigen unknown. Overall study findings and caveats: Tissue studied was limited to peripheral blood, excluding thyroid tissue.

Time point indicated: newly diagnosed GD, antithyroid drugs for less than 3 months. After RNA was extracted from PBMCs, the TCR library was made from it. Through Arm-PCR of CDR3 regions and iRepertoire HTBI primers, TCR beta libraries were built. In the authors' workflow: Across all samples, under 65 TRBV segments and 14 TRBJ segments were identified. Each CDR3 protein is one row after TCRdb ran MiXCR on the multiplex PCR reads. TCRdb, not the authors, supplied the V and J calls. The sample includes a few hundred thousand distinct CDR3 sequences, less than 15% seen only once; the top ten take about 10%. This same sample was also part of a study on T cells in Graves' hyperthyroidism and ophthalmopathy. That study adds: A first-round RT-PCR of the TCR CDR3 used the HTBI primer set. In the blood, most expanded thyroid clonotypes above 0.001 appeared as well.

The receptor's source is a man under 40 with Graves disease. The material sequenced was peripheral blood mononuclear cells (PBMCs), taken at new diagnosis, from a patient treated with antithyroid drugs.

CDR3 DNA: TGTGCCAGCAGCTCAGGGGGGGGAATTACGATCGAGCAGTACTTC. Translation gives CASSSGGGITIEQYF. The V gene is TRBV6-1, the J gene TRBJ2-7; either TRBD1 or TRBD2 may supply D (7 bases each). V was pared by 6 bases and J by 6 bases, with 21 bases between. The CDR3 runs to 15 residues. CDR1 and CDR2 from the germline V gene are MNHNS and SASEGT.